The 23 T cell receptor beta chains below were found in one sample sequenced in a study of blood T cell repertoires in COVID-19. Assay: immunoSEQ multiplex PCR; the TCRdb copy retains only in-frame clones and omits some. The sample gives under 85,000 clones, around 80% of which show up once; approximately 29% is in the top ten. Sequenced material: peripheral blood. These receptors were taken from a woman older than 75 with active or convalescent COVID-19.

The gene calls are TRBV27 and TRBJ2-1, with TRBD2 matching over 7 bases. V trimming: 2 bases; J trimming: 7 bases; junction bases outside the gene matches: 8. CDR1 MNHEY and CDR2 SMNVEV come from the germline V gene (reference sequence). The CDR3 extends over 15 amino acids. The CDR3 region is CASSLDVGGGNEQFF. Here the CDR3 DNA reads TGTGCCAGCAGTTTAGATGTTGGCGGGGGAAATGAGCAGTTCTTC.

V and J are TRBV9 and TRBJ1-4, with 8 positions matching TRBD1. CDR3 length equals 15 residues. V trimming: 0 bases; J trimming: 3 bases; junction bases outside the gene matches: 1. Germline CDR1 SGDLS, CDR2 YYNGEE. CDR3 nucleotide sequence: TGTGCCAGCAGCGTAGACAGGGGGGCTAATGAAAAACTGTTTTTT. This codes for CASSVDRGANEKLFF.

This chain connects TRBV28 to TRBJ2-7; D ambiguous. Germline CDR1 MDHEN, CDR2 SYDVKM. The CDR3 contains 13 residues. Trimming cost V 2 bases and J 1 base, with 6 bases left between them. The CDR3 DNA follows: TGTGCCAGCAGTTTACGGGTTTCCTACGAGCAGTACTTC. It specifies CASSLRVSYEQYF.

As DNA, the CDR3 is TGTGCCAGCAGTGTCGGGGTGAGGGAGACCCAGTACTTC. Residues: CASSVGVRETQYF. This rearrangement joins TRBV27 to TRBJ2-5; possibly TRBD2 for D (5 bases). Germline loops: CDR1 MNHEY, CDR2 SMNVEV (reference sequence). V was cut by 5 bases and J by 5 bases, with 12 bases left in between. There are 13 residues in the CDR3.

V usage is TRBV6-2 or TRBV6-3 and J usage is TRBJ1-1, with 7 bases aligning to TRBD1. The CDR3 totals 20 residues. The ends lost 1 base at V and 0 bases at J; junction bases unmatched: 17. In germline, CDR1 is MNHEY, CDR2 SVGEGT. CDR3 in amino acids: CASSYLHQTGRRYMNTEAFF. CDR3 bases: TGTGCCAGCAGTTACTTACACCAGACAGGGAGGCGATACATGAACACTGAAGCTTTCTTT.

V gene TRBV20-1 combines with J gene TRBJ2-7; 7 bases map to TRBD1. With V trimmed by 3 bases and J by 7 bases, 6 bases remained unmatched. CDR3 length: 12 residues. Germline CDR1 is DFQATT and CDR2 is SNEGSKA (reference sequence). The CDR3 is CSASEGAREQYF. The CDR3 DNA reads TGCAGTGCTAGTGAGGGGGCGCGGGAGCAGTACTTC.

This clone was counted once. The chain uses TRBV19 and TRBJ1-4; 8 nucleotides match TRBD1. The V and J ends lost 6 bases and 4 bases, in that order; junction bases with no gene match: 10. In germline, CDR1 is LNHDA, CDR2 SQIVND (reference sequence). The CDR3 runs to 16 residues. The CDR3 reads CASRPGQEAYNEKLFF. In DNA, the CDR3 is TGTGCCAGTAGGCCGGGACAGGAGGCCTATAATGAAAAACTGTTTTTT. Complete variable domain (other parts from reference TRBV19 and TRBJ1-4): DGGITQSPKYLFRKEGQNVTLSCEQNLNHDAMYWYRQDPGQGLRLIYYSQIVNDFQKGDIAEGYSVSREKKESFPLTVTSAQKNPTAFYLCASRPGQEAYNEKLFFGSGTQLSVL.

The chain joins TRBV28 to TRBJ2-5; 7 bases fit TRBD2. J was trimmed by 5 bases and V by 5 bases; bases with no gene match: 5. Germline loops: CDR1 MDHEN, CDR2 SYDVKM. The CDR3 runs 13 residues. The CDR3 DNA reads TGTGCCAGCAGTCCTAGTAGCGGGGAGACCCAGTACTTC. Translated, it gives CASSPSSGETQYF.

The CDR3 here is CASSRPGGATIYF. DNA for the CDR3: TGTGCCAGCAGCCGCCCCGGTGGTGCCACCATATATTTT. This chain connects TRBV14 to TRBJ1-3; D is uncertain. V was clipped by 4 bases and J by 9 bases, with 13 bases between them. Germline assignment: CDR1 SGHDN and CDR2 FVKESK. This CDR3 comprises 13 residues. Filled out from reference TRBV14 and TRBJ1-3, the complete variable domain reads EAGVTQFPSHSVIEKGQTVTLRCDPISGHDNLYWYRRVMGKEIKFLLHFVKESKQDESGMPNNRFLAERTGGTYSTLKVQPAELEDSGVYFCASSRPGGATIYFGEGSWLTVV.

The chain is built from TRBV28 and TRBJ1-3, with a possible D match to TRBD1 (6 bases). Germline lookup yields CDR1 MDHEN and CDR2 SYDVKM. V lost 8 bases and J lost 0, with 14 bases in between. The CDR3 spans 15 residues. CDR3 in DNA: TGTGCCAGCTCGGGACACGGCTTCTCTGGAAACACCATATATTTT. It codes for CASSGHGFSGNTIYF.

V usage is TRBV5-1 and J usage is TRBJ2-7; the match to TRBD1 covers 8 bases. The germline gives CDR1 SGHRS, CDR2 YFSETQ. The length of the CDR3 is 14 residues. J was trimmed by 3 bases and V by 0 bases; bases with no gene match: 2. CDR3 protein: CASSLDGTGYEQYF. The CDR3 bases are TGCGCCAGCAGCTTGGACGGGACAGGCTACGAGCAGTACTTC.

V gene TRBV2 combines with J gene TRBJ1-1; D not certain. Per the germline V gene, CDR1 is SNHLY and CDR2 is FYNNEI. V was pared by 2 bases and J by 7 bases, with 11 bases between. This CDR3 is built from 13 residues. This CDR3 is CASSEWASGEAFF. The CDR3 DNA is TGTGCCAGCAGTGAATGGGCTAGCGGTGAAGCTTTCTTT.

This clone was counted only a few times. V usage is TRBV3-1 (or the pseudogene TRBV3-2) and J usage is TRBJ2-7, with 7 bases identical to TRBD1. After removal of 4 bases from V and 6 bases from J, the junction contained 3 bases not matched to a gene. The CDR3 sequence is 12 residues long. Looked up from germline, CDR1 is LGHDT and CDR2 is YNNKEL (reference sequence). CDR3 loop: CASSPTGIEQYF. The DNA of the CDR3 is TGTGCCAGCAGCCCGACAGGGATCGAGCAGTACTTC.

The chain recombines TRBV6-2 or TRBV6-3 with TRBJ1-1; D ambiguous. Germline CDR1 is MNHEY and CDR2 is SVGEGT. This CDR3 has 13 residues. V was cut by 5 bases and J by 9 bases, with 16 bases left in between. As DNA, the CDR3 is TGTGCCAGCAGTCGCTCGGCGGGTTCGCAAGCTTTCTTT. Its protein is CASSRSAGSQAFF.

This clone was seen only a few times. Here the CDR3 reads CAWSELNSPLHF. The CDR3 nucleotides are TGTGCCTGGAGCGAGCTAAATTCACCCCTCCACTTT. The J gene is TRBJ1-6, the V gene TRBV30; D not resolved. The CDR3 extends over 12 amino acids. V dropped 3 bases and J dropped 7 bases, with 7 bases sitting between them. The germline V gene encodes CDR1 GTSNPN and CDR2 SVGIG (reference sequence).

CDR3 nucleotide sequence: TGTGCCAGCAGCTTAATGTCTGAGGATACGCAGTATTTT. It is translated as CASSLMSEDTQYF. This sequence joins TRBV13 and TRBJ2-3; D not certain. Trimming stripped 2 bases from V and 6 bases from J, with 9 bases between. Germline V gives CDR1 PRHDT, CDR2 FYEKMQ (reference sequence). This CDR3 is built from 13 residues.

The chain carries TRBV11-2 and TRBJ1-6; 7 bases align to TRBD1. The CDR3 totals 16 residues. J was trimmed by 10 bases and V by 5 bases; bases with no gene match: 14. Germline CDR1 reads SGHAT; CDR2 reads FQNNGV. The CDR3 DNA is TGTGCCAGCAGCCCCCCGGGGGCACAGGGGACCTCACCCCTCCACTTT. Translated, it gives CASSPPGAQGTSPLHF.

The chain recombines TRBV5-6 with TRBJ1-4; perhaps TRBD1 as D (6 bases). The CDR3 contains 16 residues. Per the germline V gene, CDR1 is SGHDT and CDR2 is YYEEEE. V lost 3 bases and J lost 6, with 18 bases in between. DNA for the CDR3: TGTGCCAGCAGCTCGGGACAAGGGGGACGGTATGAAAAACTGTTTTTT. It encodes CASSSGQGGRYEKLFF.

This chain uses TRBV30 with TRBJ1-2, with no clear D. The CDR3 runs to 11 residues. V was trimmed by 5 bases and J by 8 bases, leaving 12 bases between them. Germline V lookup: CDR1 GTSNPN, CDR2 SVGIG (reference sequence). CDR3: CAWGRFSGYTF. CDR3 in DNA: TGTGCCTGGGGGAGGTTTTCCGGCTACACCTTC.

The V and J genes are TRBV21-1 and TRBJ1-2; the table's TRBD1 call for D was not verified on the DNA. TRBV21-1 is shown as a pseudogene. This CDR3 region has 18 residues. The CDR3 DNA sequence: TGTGCCAGCAGCGCCCAACTGACAGGGGCCGATTTAAACTATGGCTACACCTTC. Translating gives CASSAQLTGADLNYGYTF.

This clone occurred once. The gene calls are TRBV5-1 and TRBJ2-2; D may be TRBD1 (5 bases). Trimming cost V 9 bases and J 4 bases, with 13 bases left between them. The CDR3 consists of 13 residues. Germline V gene data show CDR1 as SGHRS and CDR2 as YFSETQ. CDR3 amino acids: CATNDRFTGELFF. The DNA for the CDR3 is TGCGCCACAAACGACAGATTCACCGGGGAGCTGTTTTTT.

The rearrangement joins TRBV6-5 to TRBJ1-4; 9 nucleotides agree with TRBD1. Germline CDR1 is MNHEY and CDR2 is SVGAGI. This CDR3 region has 14 residues. V shed 6 bases and J 9 bases; nucleotides not matched to a gene: 8. The CDR3 coding sequence is TGTGCCAGCAGAGCGGGACAGGGAAATCAAAAACTGTTTTTT. This gives the protein CASRAGQGNQKLFF.

The chain links TRBV20-1 to TRBJ2-7; D remains ambiguous. This CDR3 region has 11 residues. The V gene lost 5 bases and the J gene lost 3 bases, with 8 bases spanning the gap. Germline V lookup: CDR1 DFQATT, CDR2 SNEGSKA (reference sequence). The DNA of the CDR3 is TGCAGTGCTGAAGACAACTACGAGCAGTACTTC. It yields the protein CSAEDNYEQYF.